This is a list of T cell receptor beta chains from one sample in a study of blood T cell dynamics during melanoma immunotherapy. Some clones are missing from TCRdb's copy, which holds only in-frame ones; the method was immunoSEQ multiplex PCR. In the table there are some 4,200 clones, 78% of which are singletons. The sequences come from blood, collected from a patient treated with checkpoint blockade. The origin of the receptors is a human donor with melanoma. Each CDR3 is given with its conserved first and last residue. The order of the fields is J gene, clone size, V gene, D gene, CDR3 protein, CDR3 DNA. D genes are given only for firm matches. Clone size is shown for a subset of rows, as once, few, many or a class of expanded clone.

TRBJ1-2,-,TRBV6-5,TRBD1,CASSSGGDRGSSGYTF,TGTGCCAGCAGTTCCGGGGGGGACAGGGGTTCAAGTGGCTACACCTTC
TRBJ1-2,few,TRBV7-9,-,CASSWNRNYGYTF,TGTGCCAGCAGCTGGAACCGAAACTATGGCTACACCTTC
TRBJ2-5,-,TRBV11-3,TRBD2,CASSLDGTSGGVKDF,TGTGCCAGCAGCTTAGATGGGACTAGCGGGGGGGTGAAGGACTTC
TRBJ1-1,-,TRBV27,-,CASSSYRLGAEAFF,TGTGCCAGCAGTTCTTACAGGTTGGGGGCTGAAGCTTTCTTT
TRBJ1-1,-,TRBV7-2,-,CASSYRGGTEAFF,TGTGCCAGCAGCTATCGGGGGGGCACTGAAGCTTTCTTT
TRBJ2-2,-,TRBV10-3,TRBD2,CAVSGGSTGELFF,TGTGCCGTTAGCGGGGGCTCGACCGGGGAGCTGTTTTTT
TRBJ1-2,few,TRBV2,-,CASSEYRDYGYTF,TGTGCCAGCAGCGAATACAGGGACTATGGCTACACCTTC
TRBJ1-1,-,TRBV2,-,CASTQGEGTEAFF,TGTGCCAGCACCCAGGGTGAGGGCACTGAAGCTTTCTTT
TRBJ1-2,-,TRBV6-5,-,CASSYSPRNYGYTF,TGTGCCAGCAGTTACTCTCCAAGGAACTATGGCTACACCTTC
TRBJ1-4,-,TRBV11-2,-,CASSHRPAGEKLFF,TGTGCCAGCAGCCATAGACCCGCTGGAGAAAAACTGTTTTTT
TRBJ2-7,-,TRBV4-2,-,CASSQDESRSPNEQYF,TGTGCCAGCAGCCAAGATGAGAGCCGAAGTCCCAACGAGCAGTACTTC
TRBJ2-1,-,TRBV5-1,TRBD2,CASSKGLAGVNEQFF,TGCGCCAGCAGCAAGGGACTAGCGGGGGTTAATGAGCAGTTCTTC
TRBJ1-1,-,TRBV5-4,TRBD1,CASSYRGGSEAFF,TGTGCCAGCAGTTACAGGGGAGGGTCTGAAGCTTTCTTT
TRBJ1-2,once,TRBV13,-,CASSLGRGHYDTF,TGTGCCAGCAGCTTGGGACGGGGGCACTATGACACCTTC
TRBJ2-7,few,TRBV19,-,CASGSGYEQYF,TGTGCCAGCGGATCCGGATACGAGCAGTACTTC
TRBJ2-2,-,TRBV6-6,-,CASTATGAGTGELFF,TGTGCCAGCACGGCGACGGGGGCGGGCACCGGGGAGCTGTTTTTT
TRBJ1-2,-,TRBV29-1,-,CSVPTVPSGYTF,TGCAGCGTTCCGACAGTCCCATCGGGCTACACCTTC
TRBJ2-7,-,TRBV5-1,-,CASKSRNRSDEQYF,TGCGCCAGCAAATCAAGGAACAGGAGCGACGAGCAGTACTTC
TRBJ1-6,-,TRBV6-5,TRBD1,CASYSGTGGSPLHF,TGTGCCAGTTACTCCGGGACAGGGGGTTCACCCCTCCACTTT
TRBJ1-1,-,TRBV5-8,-,CASSFGMGEAFF,TGTGCCAGCAGCTTTGGAATGGGAGAGGCTTTCTTT
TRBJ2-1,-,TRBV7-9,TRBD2,CASSLRDYNNEQFF,TGTGCCAGCAGCCTCAGGGACTACAACAATGAGCAGTTCTTC
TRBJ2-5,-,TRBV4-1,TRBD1,CASSQPRDRDKTQYF,TGCGCCAGCAGCCAGCCCCGGGACAGGGATAAGACCCAGTACTTC
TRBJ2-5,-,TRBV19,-,CASTATPGRETQYF,TGTGCCAGTACCGCTACCCCTGGGCGAGAGACCCAGTACTTC
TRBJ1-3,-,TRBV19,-,CASSPQGGASGNTIYF,TGTGCCAGTAGTCCCCAAGGGGGGGCGTCTGGAAACACCATATATTTT
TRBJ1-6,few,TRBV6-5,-,CASSYSNTRNSPLHF,TGTGCCAGCAGTTACTCAAACACCAGGAATTCACCCCTCCACTTT
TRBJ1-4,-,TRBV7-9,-,CASSLLGGENEKLFF,TGTGCCAGCAGCTTGCTTGGGGGCGAAAATGAAAAACTGTTTTTT
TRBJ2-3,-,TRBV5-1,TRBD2,CASSLASSGGEDTQYF,TGCGCCAGCAGCCTCGCTTCTAGCGGGGGGGAGGATACGCAGTATTTT
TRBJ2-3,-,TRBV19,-,CASRLSGDTQYF,TGTGCCAGTAGGCTTTCAGGGGATACGCAGTATTTT